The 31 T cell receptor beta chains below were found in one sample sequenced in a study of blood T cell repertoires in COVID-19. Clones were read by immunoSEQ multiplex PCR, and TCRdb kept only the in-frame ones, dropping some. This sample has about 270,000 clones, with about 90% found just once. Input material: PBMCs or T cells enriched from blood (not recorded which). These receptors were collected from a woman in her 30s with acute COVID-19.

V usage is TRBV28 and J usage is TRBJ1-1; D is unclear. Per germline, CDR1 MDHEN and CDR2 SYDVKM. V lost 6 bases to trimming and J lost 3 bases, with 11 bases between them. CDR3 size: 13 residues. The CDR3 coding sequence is TGTGCCAGCAGGTCGAGGGTTTACACTGAAGCTTTCTTT. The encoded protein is CASRSRVYTEAFF.

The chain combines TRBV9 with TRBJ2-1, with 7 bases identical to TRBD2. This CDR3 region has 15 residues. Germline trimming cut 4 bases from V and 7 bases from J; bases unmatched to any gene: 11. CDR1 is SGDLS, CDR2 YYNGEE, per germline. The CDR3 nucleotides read TGTGCCAGCAGCTCCCGGGGGGTGAAACAAAATGAGCAGTTCTTC. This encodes CASSSRGVKQNEQFF.

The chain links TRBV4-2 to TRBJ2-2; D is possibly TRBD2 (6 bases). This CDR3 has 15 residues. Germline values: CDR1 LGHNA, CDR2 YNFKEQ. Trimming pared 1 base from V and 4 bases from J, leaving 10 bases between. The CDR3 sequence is CASSQVEAGTGELFF. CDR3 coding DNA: TGTGCCAGCAGCCAAGTGGAAGCGGGCACCGGGGAGCTGTTTTTT.

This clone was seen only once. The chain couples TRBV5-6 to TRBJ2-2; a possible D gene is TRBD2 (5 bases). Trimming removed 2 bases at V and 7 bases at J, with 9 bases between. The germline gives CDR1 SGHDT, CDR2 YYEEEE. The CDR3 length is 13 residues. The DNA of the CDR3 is TGTGCCAGCAGCTTATGGGGAGTCGGGGAGCTGTTTTTT. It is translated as CASSLWGVGELFF.

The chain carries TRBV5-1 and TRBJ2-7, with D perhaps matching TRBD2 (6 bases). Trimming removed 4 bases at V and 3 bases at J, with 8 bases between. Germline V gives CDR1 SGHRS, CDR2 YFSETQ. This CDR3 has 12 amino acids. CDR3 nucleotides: TGCGCCAGCAGCACCGGGGGCTACGAGCAGTACTTC. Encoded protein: CASSTGGYEQYF.

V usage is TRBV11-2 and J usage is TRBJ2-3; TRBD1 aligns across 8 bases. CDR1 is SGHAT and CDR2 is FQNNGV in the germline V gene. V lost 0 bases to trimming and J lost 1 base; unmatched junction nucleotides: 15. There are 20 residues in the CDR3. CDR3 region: CASSLDLDRVDRGGTDTQYF. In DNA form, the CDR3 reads TGTGCCAGCAGCTTAGATTTGGACAGGGTCGATCGCGGCGGCACAGATACGCAGTATTTT. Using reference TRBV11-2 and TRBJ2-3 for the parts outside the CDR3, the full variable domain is EAGVAQSPRYKIIEKRQSVAFWCNPISGHATLYWYQQILGQGPKLLIQFQNNGVVDDSQLPKDRFSAERLKGVDSTLKIQPAKLEDSAVYLCASSLDLDRVDRGGTDTQYFGPGTRLTVL.

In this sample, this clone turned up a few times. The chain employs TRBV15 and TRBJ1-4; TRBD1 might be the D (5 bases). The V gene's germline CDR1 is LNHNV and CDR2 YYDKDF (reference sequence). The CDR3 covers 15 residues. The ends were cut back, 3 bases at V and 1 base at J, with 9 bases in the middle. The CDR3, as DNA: TGTGCCACCAGCAGGGGGAGGGGAACTAATGAAAAACTGTTTTTT. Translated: CATSRGRGTNEKLFF.

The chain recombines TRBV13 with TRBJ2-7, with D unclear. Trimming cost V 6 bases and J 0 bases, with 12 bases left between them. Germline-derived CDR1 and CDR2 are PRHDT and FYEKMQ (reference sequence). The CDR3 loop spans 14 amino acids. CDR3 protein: CASSTSLSSYEQYF. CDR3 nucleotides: TGTGCCAGCAGTACCTCACTGAGCTCCTACGAGCAGTACTTC.

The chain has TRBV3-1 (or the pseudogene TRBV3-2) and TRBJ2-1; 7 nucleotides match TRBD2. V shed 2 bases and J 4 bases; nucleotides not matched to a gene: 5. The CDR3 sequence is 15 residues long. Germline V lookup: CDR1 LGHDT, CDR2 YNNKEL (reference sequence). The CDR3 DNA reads TGTGCCAGCAGCCAATCTAGCGGAGAATACAATGAGCAGTTCTTC. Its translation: CASSQSSGEYNEQFF.

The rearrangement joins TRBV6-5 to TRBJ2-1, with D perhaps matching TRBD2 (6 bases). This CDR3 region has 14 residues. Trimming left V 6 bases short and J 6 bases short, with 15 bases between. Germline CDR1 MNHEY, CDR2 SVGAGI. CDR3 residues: CASRDGTPRNEQFF. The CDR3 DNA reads TGTGCCAGCAGAGACGGGACTCCCCGCAATGAGCAGTTCTTC.

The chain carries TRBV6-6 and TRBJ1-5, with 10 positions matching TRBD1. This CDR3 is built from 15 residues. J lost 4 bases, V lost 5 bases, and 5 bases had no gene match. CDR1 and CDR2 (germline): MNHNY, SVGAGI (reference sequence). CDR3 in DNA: TGTGCCAGCAGTCGACAGGGGGCGGGGAATCAGCCCCAGCATTTT. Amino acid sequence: CASSRQGAGNQPQHF.

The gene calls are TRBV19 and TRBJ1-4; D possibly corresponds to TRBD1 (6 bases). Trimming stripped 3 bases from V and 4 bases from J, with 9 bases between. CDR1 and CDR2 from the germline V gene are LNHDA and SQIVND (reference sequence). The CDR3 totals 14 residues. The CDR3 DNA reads TGTGCCAGTAGTATGGGCAGGGGTAATGAAAAACTGTTTTTT. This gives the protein CASSMGRGNEKLFF.

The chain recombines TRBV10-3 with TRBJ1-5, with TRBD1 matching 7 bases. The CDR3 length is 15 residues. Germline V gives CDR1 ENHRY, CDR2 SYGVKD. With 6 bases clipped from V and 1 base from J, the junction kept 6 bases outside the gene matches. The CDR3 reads CAIRNTGDSNQPQHF. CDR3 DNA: TGTGCCATCAGAAATACAGGGGACAGCAATCAGCCCCAGCATTTT.

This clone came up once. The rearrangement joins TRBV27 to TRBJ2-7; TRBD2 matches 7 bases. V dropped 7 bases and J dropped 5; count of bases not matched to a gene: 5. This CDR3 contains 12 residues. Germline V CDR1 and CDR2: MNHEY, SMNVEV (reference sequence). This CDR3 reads CASKASGNEQYF. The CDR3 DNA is TGTGCCAGCAAAGCTAGCGGAAACGAGCAGTACTTC.

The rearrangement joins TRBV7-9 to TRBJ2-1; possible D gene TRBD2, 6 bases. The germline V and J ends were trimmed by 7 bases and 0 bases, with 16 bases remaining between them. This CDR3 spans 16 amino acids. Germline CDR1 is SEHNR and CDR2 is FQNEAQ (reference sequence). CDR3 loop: CASTDIAASSYNEQFF. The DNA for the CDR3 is TGTGCCAGCACCGACATAGCGGCCAGCTCCTACAATGAGCAGTTCTTC.

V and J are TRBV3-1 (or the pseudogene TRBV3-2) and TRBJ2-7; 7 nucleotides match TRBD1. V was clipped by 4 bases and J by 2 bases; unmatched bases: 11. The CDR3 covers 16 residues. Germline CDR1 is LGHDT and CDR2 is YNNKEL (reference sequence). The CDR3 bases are TGTGCCAGCAGCCGACGACAGGGAAGCGTAACCTACGAGCAGTACTTC. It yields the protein CASSRRQGSVTYEQYF.

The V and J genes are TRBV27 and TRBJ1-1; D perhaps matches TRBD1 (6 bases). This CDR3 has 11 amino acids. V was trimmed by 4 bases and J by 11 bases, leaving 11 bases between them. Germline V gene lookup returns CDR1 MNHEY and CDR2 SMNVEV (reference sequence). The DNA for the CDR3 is TGTGCCAGCAGTTCGGAGGGGGGGGCTTTCTTT. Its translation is CASSSEGGAFF.

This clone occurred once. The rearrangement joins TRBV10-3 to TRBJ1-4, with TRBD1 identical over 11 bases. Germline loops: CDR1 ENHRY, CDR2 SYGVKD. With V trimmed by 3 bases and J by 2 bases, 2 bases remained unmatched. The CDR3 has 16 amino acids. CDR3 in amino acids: CAISDGTGGTNEKLFF. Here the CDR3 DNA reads TGTGCCATCAGTGACGGGACAGGGGGTACTAATGAAAAACTGTTTTTT.

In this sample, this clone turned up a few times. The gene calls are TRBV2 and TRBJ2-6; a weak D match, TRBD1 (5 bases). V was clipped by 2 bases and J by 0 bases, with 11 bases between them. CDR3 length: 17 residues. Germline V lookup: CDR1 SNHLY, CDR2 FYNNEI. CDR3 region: CASSELTGLSGANVLTF. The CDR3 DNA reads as TGTGCCAGCAGTGAATTAACAGGCCTCTCTGGGGCCAACGTCCTGACTTTC.

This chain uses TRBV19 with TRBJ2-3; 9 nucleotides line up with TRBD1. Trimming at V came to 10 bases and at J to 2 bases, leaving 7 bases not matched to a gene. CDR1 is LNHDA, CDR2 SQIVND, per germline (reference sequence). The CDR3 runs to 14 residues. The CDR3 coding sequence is TGTGCCACCGTCCGGGACAGGGCCACAGATACGCAGTATTTT. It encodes CATVRDRATDTQYF.

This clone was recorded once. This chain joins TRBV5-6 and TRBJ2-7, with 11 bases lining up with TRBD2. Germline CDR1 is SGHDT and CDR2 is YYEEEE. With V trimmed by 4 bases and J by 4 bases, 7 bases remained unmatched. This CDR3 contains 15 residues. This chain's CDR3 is CASSPLAGAGYEQYF. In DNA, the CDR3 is TGTGCCAGCAGCCCACTAGCGGGAGCGGGATACGAGCAGTACTTC.

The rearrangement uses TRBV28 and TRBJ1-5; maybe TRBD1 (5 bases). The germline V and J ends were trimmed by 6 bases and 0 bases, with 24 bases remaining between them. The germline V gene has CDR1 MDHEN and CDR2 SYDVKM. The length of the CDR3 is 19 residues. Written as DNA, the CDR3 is TGTGCCAGCAGCCTAATGGGGGGATTTTACACCTATAGCAATCAGCCCCAGCATTTT. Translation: CASSLMGGFYTYSNQPQHF.

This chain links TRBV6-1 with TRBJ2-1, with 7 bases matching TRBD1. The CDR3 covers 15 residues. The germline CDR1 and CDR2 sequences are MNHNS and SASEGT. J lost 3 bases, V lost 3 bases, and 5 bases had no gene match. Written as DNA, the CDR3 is TGTGCCAGCAGTGACACCGGGACAGTCTACAATGAGCAGTTCTTC. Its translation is CASSDTGTVYNEQFF.

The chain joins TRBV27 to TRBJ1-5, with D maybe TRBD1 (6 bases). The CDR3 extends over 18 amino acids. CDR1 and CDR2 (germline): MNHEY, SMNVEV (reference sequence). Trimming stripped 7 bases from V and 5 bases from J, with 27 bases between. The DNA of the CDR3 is TGTGCCAGCACTTCGAGGGCGAACTCAGGGGTTGCCTATCAGCCCCAGCATTTT. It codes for CASTSRANSGVAYQPQHF.

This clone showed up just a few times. CDR3 residues: CAISDRTSGTYEQYF. The CDR3 DNA reads as TGTGCCATCAGTGACCGGACTAGCGGTACCTACGAGCAGTACTTC. The J gene is TRBJ2-7, the V gene TRBV10-3; 10 nucleotides agree with TRBD2. V lost 3 bases and J lost 2; bases outside the gene matches: 4. The CDR3 is 15 residues long. The germline V gene encodes CDR1 ENHRY and CDR2 SYGVKD.

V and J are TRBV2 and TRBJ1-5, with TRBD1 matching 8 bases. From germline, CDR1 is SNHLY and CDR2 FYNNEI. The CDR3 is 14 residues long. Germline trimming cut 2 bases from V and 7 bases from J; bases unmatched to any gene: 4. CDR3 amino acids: CASSESTGDQPQHF. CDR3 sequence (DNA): TGTGCCAGCAGTGAATCGACAGGGGACCAGCCCCAGCATTTT.

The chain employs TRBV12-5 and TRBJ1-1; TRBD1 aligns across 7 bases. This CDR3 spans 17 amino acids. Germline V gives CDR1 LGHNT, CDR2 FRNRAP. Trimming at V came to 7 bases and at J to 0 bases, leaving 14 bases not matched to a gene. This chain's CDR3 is CASARRQGENMNTEAFF. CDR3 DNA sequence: TGTGCTAGTGCACGAAGACAGGGAGAGAACATGAACACTGAAGCTTTCTTT.

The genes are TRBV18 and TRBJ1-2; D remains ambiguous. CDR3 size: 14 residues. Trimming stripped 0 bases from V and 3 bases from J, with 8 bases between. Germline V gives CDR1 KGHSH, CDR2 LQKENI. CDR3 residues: CASSPPGWDYGYTF. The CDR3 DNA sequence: TGTGCCAGCTCACCACCCGGGTGGGACTATGGCTACACCTTC.

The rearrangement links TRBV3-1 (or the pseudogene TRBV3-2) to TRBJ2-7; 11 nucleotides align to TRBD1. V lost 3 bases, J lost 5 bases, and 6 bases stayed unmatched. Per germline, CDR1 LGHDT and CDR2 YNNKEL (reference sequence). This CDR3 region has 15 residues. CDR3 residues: CASSHSGQGADEQYF. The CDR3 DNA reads TGTGCCAGCAGCCACTCCGGACAGGGGGCAGACGAGCAGTACTTC.

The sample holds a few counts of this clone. The CDR3 bases are TGTGCCAGCAATACAGGCGGCCCCGACTATGGCTACACCTTC. Encoded protein: CASNTGGPDYGYTF. The chain recombines TRBV7-9 with TRBJ1-2; D may be TRBD1 (5 bases). Germline V lookup: CDR1 SEHNR, CDR2 FQNEAQ (reference sequence). The CDR3 spans 14 residues. With 7 bases removed from V and 3 bases from J, the gap between germline ends came to 15 bases.

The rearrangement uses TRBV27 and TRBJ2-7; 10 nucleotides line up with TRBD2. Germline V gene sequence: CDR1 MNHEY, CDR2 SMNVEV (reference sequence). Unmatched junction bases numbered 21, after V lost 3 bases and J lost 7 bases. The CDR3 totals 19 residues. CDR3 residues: CASSFGGLAGEGPLGEQYF. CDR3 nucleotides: TGTGCCAGCAGTTTTGGTGGGCTAGCGGGAGAGGGACCCCTTGGGGAGCAGTACTTC.